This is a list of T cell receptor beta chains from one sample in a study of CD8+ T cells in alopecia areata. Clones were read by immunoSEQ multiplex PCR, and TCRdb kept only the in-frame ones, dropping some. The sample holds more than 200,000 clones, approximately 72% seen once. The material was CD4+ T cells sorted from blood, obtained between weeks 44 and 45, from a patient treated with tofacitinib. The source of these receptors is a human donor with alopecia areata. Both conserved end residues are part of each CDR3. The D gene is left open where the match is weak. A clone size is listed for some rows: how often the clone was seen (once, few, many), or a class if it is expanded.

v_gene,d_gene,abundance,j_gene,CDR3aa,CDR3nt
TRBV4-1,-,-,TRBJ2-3,CASSHLARFETQYF,TGCGCCAGCAGCCACCTAGCGAGGTTCGAGACGCAGTATTTT
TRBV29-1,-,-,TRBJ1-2,CSVRSRADGYTF,TGCAGCGTCCGATCGCGAGCCGATGGCTACACCTTC
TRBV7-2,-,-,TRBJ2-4,CASSARALGYIQYF,TGTGCCAGCAGCGCCCGGGCCCTGGGGTACATTCAGTACTTC
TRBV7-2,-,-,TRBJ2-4,CASSLGGTKNIQYF,TGTGCCAGCAGCTTAGGCGGGACCAAAAACATTCAGTACTTC
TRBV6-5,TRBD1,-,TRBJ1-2,CASSKGARSYTF,TGTGCCAGCAGCAAGGGGGCTCGGAGCTACACCTTC
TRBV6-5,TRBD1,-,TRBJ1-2,CATKPPDRIYGYTF,TGTGCCACCAAACCCCCGGACAGGATCTATGGCTACACCTTC
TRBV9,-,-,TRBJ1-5,CASSIGGDQPQHF,TGTGCCAGCAGCATTGGGGGGGATCAGCCCCAGCATTTT
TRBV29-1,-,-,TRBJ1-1,CSVLPRNTEAFF,TGCAGCGTCCTTCCTAGGAACACTGAAGCTTTCTTT
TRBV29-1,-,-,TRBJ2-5,CSVDAPVGETQYF,TGCAGCGTTGACGCTCCGGTGGGAGAGACCCAGTACTTC
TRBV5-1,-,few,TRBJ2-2,CASSSFLRDTGELFF,TGCGCCAGCAGCTCCTTTCTTAGGGACACCGGGGAGCTGTTTTTT
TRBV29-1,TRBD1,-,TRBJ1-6,CSVKGQENSPLHF,TGCAGCGTCAAGGGACAGGAAAATTCACCCCTCCACTTT
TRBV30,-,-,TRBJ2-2,CAWSVQGLNTGELFF,TGTGCCTGGAGTGTCCAGGGTCTAAACACCGGGGAGCTGTTTTTT
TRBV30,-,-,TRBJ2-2,CAWRWAGNTGELFF,TGTGCCTGGAGATGGGCAGGGAACACCGGGGAGCTGTTTTTT
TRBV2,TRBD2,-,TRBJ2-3,CARDLTSDTDTQYF,TGTGCCAGGGATTTGACTAGCGACACAGATACGCAGTATTTT
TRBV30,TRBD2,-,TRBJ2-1,CAWTSGGRTYNEQFF,TGTGCCTGGACTAGCGGGGGGCGAACCTACAATGAGCAGTTCTTC
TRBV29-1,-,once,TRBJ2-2,CSGGLGGELFF,TGCAGCGGGGGATTGGGCGGGGAGCTGTTTTTT
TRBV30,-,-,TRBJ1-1,CAWEIGGTEAFF,TGTGCCTGGGAAATCGGGGGGACTGAAGCTTTCTTT
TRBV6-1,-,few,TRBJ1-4,CASSERQGNEKLFF,TGTGCCAGCAGTGAACGGCAGGGGAATGAAAAACTGTTTTTT
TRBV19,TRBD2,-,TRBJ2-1,CASSIERLAGGLKSEQFF,TGTGCCAGTAGTATAGAACGACTAGCGGGGGGGCTGAAGAGTGAGCAGTTCTTC
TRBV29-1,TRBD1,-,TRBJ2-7,CSVGTGDPYEQYF,TGCAGCGTCGGGACAGGGGACCCCTACGAGCAGTACTTC
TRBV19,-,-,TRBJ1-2,CASTSSGVGYTF,TGTGCCAGTACTTCCTCGGGGGTTGGCTACACCTTC
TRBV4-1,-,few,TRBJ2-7,CASSQDTGTLFAYEQYF,TGCGCCAGCAGCCAGGACACTGGGACCTTATTTGCCTACGAGCAGTACTTC